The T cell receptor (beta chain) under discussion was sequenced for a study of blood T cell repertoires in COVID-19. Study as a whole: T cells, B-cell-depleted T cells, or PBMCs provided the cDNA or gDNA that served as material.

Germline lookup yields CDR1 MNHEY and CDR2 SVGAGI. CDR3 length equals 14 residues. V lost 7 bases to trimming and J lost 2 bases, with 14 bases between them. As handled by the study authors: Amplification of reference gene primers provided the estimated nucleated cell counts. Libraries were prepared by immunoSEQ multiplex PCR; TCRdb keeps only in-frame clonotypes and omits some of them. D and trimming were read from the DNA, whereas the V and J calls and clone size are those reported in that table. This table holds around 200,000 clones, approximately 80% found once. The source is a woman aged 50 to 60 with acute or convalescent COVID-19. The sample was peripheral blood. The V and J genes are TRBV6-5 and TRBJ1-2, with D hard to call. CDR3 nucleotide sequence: TGTGCCAGCAACCAGGAACCCTCAAACTATGGCTACACCTTC. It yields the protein CASNQEPSNYGYTF.